These T cell receptor beta chains were read from a single sample in a study of identical twins. TCRdb recomputed calls from the 5' RACE reads with MiXCR, one row per CDR3 protein. The sample holds about 900,000 distinct CDR3 sequences, around an eighth seen once. The sample also formed part of further work on yellow fever vaccine responses in identical twins.

Sequences were obtained from PBMCs. The receptor set was obtained from a woman in her late teens or twenties in good health. CDR3s include the opening cysteine and the closing phenylalanine or tryptophan. A D gene is named only where the DNA matches it firmly.

j_gene: TRBJ2-2
v_gene: TRBV11-1
d_gene: .
CDR3aa: CASHGTSNTGELFF

j_gene: TRBJ1-1
v_gene: TRBV7-9
d_gene: .
CDR3aa: CASSLARNRAGTEAFF

j_gene: TRBJ2-2
v_gene: TRBV5-6
d_gene: TRBD2
CDR3aa: CASSPWPSGTGELFF

j_gene: TRBJ2-5
v_gene: TRBV27
d_gene: .
CDR3aa: CASKDGNQETQYF

j_gene: TRBJ2-1
v_gene: TRBV28
d_gene: .
CDR3aa: CASSATSRAVYEQFF

j_gene: TRBJ2-1
v_gene: TRBV20-1
d_gene: TRBD2
CDR3aa: CSASETSGSEQFF

j_gene: TRBJ2-2
v_gene: TRBV6-5
d_gene: TRBD1
CDR3aa: CASSYSIQGSTGEWFF

j_gene: TRBJ2-1
v_gene: TRBV18
d_gene: TRBD2
CDR3aa: CASSPWGSGSGHNEQFF

j_gene: TRBJ2-5
v_gene: TRBV6-1
d_gene: TRBD1
CDR3aa: CASSEWTGYQETQYF

j_gene: TRBJ2-1
v_gene: TRBV3-1
d_gene: .
CDR3aa: CASSYRDSSNYNEQFF

j_gene: TRBJ1-5
v_gene: TRBV24-1
d_gene: TRBD1
CDR3aa: CAIYRGDQPQHF

j_gene: TRBJ2-3
v_gene: TRBV5-1
d_gene: .
CDR3aa: CASSEDSPDSIGTDTQYF

j_gene: TRBJ2-7
v_gene: TRBV5-1
d_gene: .
CDR3aa: CASSYRQDPYEQYF

j_gene: TRBJ2-3
v_gene: TRBV15
d_gene: .
CDR3aa: CATSRPTDTQYF

j_gene: TRBJ1-2
v_gene: TRBV6-1
d_gene: .
CDR3aa: CASSEGRNYGYTF

j_gene: TRBJ2-2
v_gene: TRBV25-1
d_gene: .
CDR3aa: CASSELGRGNTGELFF

j_gene: TRBJ1-3
v_gene: TRBV4-1
d_gene: .
CDR3aa: CASSQADMGFVGNTIYF

j_gene: TRBJ2-5
v_gene: TRBV29-1
d_gene: .
CDR3aa: CSVSETQYF

j_gene: TRBJ2-3
v_gene: TRBV20-1
d_gene: .
CDR3aa: CSAGAPPSETQYF

j_gene: TRBJ1-6
v_gene: TRBV6-2/TRBV6-3
d_gene: .
CDR3aa: CASSARQSYNSPLHF

j_gene: TRBJ2-1
v_gene: TRBV7-9
d_gene: .
CDR3aa: CASSLALGSYNEQFF

j_gene: TRBJ2-3
v_gene: TRBV20-1
d_gene: .
CDR3aa: CSANIGPTQYF